These 22 T cell receptor beta chains were sequenced from one sample in a study of T cell responses to AZD1222 COVID-19 vaccine. This table comes from immunoSEQ multiplex PCR, and its TCRdb copy is limited to in-frame clones, with some not included. The sample has under 200,000 clones, 91% seen once. This specimen was peripheral blood, taken on day 0 of AZD1222 vaccination. Receptors were obtained from an adult in good health.

The chain links TRBV5-6 to TRBJ1-1; TRBD1 might be the D (5 bases). Germline V gives CDR1 SGHDT, CDR2 YYEEEE. This CDR3 has 14 residues. Between the trimmed V and J ends, which lost 4 bases and 5 bases, there was a span of 15 bases. CDR3 sequence (DNA): TGTGCCAGCAGCCGGGACGTAGGACGGACTGAAGCTTTCTTT. It yields the protein CASSRDVGRTEAFF.

The chain couples TRBV2 to TRBJ1-1; TRBD1 might be the D (5 bases). Germline CDR1 is SNHLY and CDR2 is FYNNEI. This CDR3 is 15 amino acids long. V dropped 1 base and J dropped 1 base, with 10 bases sitting between them. The CDR3 here is CASSEGGRENTEAFF. CDR3 coding DNA: TGTGCCAGCAGTGAAGGCGGCAGGGAGAACACTGAAGCTTTCTTT.

V gene TRBV6-5 combines with J gene TRBJ1-5; D is uncertain. V lost 7 bases and J 4 bases, leaving 8 bases between the germline ends. CDR1 and CDR2 (germline): MNHEY, SVGAGI. The CDR3 sequence is 12 residues long. The DNA for the CDR3 is TGTGCCAGCACGACGGGGAATCAGCCCCAGCATTTT. It encodes CASTTGNQPQHF.

The V gene is TRBV5-6, the J gene TRBJ2-6, with D unclear. V dropped 4 bases and J dropped 2 bases, with 4 bases sitting between them. Germline V CDR1 and CDR2: SGHDT, YYEEEE. The CDR3 contains 13 residues. The CDR3 sequence is CASSVTGANVLTF. The CDR3, as DNA: TGTGCCAGCAGCGTGACTGGGGCCAACGTCCTGACTTTC.

The chain combines TRBV7-8 with TRBJ1-5, with D possibly matching TRBD1 (5 bases). The CDR3 covers 16 residues. Between the trimmed V and J ends, which lost 2 bases and 1 base, there was a span of 12 bases. CDR1 is SGHVS, CDR2 FQNEAQ, per germline. The CDR3 DNA sequence: TGTGCCAGCAGCTTACCCGGGACCCAGAGCAATCAGCCCCAGCATTTT. Amino acid sequence: CASSLPGTQSNQPQHF. The entire variable domain, with the rest obtained from reference TRBV7-8 and TRBJ1-5, is as follows: GAGVSQSPRYKVAKRGQDVALRCDPISGHVSLFWYQQALGQGPEFLTYFQNEAQLDKSGLPSDRFFAERPEGSVSTLKIQRTQQEDSAVYLCASSLPGTQSNQPQHFGDGTRLSIL.

The rearrangement links TRBV24-1 to TRBJ2-1, with D perhaps matching TRBD1 or TRBD2 (5 bases each). The V and J ends lost 1 base and 6 bases respectively, with 15 bases between them. The CDR3 is made up of 16 amino acids. Germline values: CDR1 KGHDR, CDR2 SFDVKD. The CDR3 region has the DNA TGTGCCACCAGTGATTTAGGGTCAGGGAGATTCAATGAGCAGTTCTTC. Residues: CATSDLGSGRFNEQFF.

In the case of this clone: Other DNA sequences in the same sample also yield this CDR3. The chain's CDR3 is CAWSRQGNTEAFF. In nucleotides, the CDR3 is TGTGCCTGGAGTCGCCAGGGGAACACTGAAGCTTTCTTT. This rearrangement joins TRBV30 to TRBJ1-1; D perhaps matches TRBD1 (5 bases). The CDR3 is 13 residues long. V shed 2 bases and J shed 1 base, with 8 bases lying between them. Germline V gene lookup returns CDR1 GTSNPN and CDR2 SVGIG (reference sequence).

V is TRBV9 and J is TRBJ2-2; D is ambiguous. V lost 7 bases to trimming and J lost 4 bases, with 14 bases between them. Germline-derived CDR1 and CDR2 are SGDLS and YYNGEE. This CDR3 region has 14 residues. The CDR3, as DNA: TGTGCCAGCCAATTTCGAGATGTCACCGGGGAGCTGTTTTTT. Amino acids: CASQFRDVTGELFF.

V usage is TRBV6-2 or TRBV6-3 and J usage is TRBJ2-2; D may match TRBD1 or TRBD2 (5 bases each). The CDR3 is 13 residues long. Trimming cost V 6 bases and J 9 bases, with 14 bases left between them. CDR1 and CDR2 (germline): MNHEY, SVGEGT. The CDR3 sequence: CASRPSGTWELFF. In nucleotides, the CDR3 is TGTGCCAGCAGGCCTTCAGGGACCTGGGAGCTGTTTTTT.

The rearrangement joins TRBV28 to TRBJ1-1, with D hard to call. The V gene lost 4 bases and the J gene lost 3 bases, with 6 bases spanning the gap. The germline gives CDR1 MDHEN, CDR2 SYDVKM. The CDR3 consists of 12 residues. The CDR3 DNA follows: TGTGCCAGCAGTTCTGCATACACTGAAGCTTTCTTT. The encoded protein is CASSSAYTEAFF.

The chain couples TRBV7-9 to TRBJ1-5, with D possibly TRBD1 on 6 matching bases. The germline V gene encodes CDR1 SEHNR and CDR2 FQNEAQ (reference sequence). The CDR3 is 15 residues long. The germline V and J ends were trimmed by 5 bases and 1 base, with 12 bases remaining between them. CDR3 in DNA: TGTGCCAGCAGCCCAGGGGTTAGCAGCAATCAGCCCCAGCATTTT. Its translation is CASSPGVSSNQPQHF.

V is TRBV11-2 and J is TRBJ1-2; 8 nucleotides match TRBD1. The CDR3 runs to 15 residues. V lost 4 bases to trimming and J lost 1 base; unmatched junction nucleotides: 5. CDR1 is SGHAT, CDR2 FQNNGV, per germline. CDR3 region: CASSSRTGINYGYTF. CDR3 DNA sequence: TGTGCCAGCAGCTCCAGGACAGGGATTAACTATGGCTACACCTTC.

The rearrangement uses TRBV14 and TRBJ2-7, with a weak D call TRBD2 (6 bases). The CDR3 spans 15 residues. Germline assignment: CDR1 SGHDN and CDR2 FVKESK. V lost 0 bases, J lost 7 bases, and 16 bases lay in between. The DNA for the CDR3 is TGTGCCAGCAGCCAAGATAGGGCCGTTGCGGGGGAGCAGTACTTC. Translating gives CASSQDRAVAGEQYF.

This chain links TRBV14 with TRBJ2-7; 10 positions agree with TRBD1. V lost 4 bases and J lost 8; bases outside the gene matches: 8. The CDR3 sequence is 14 residues long. Germline V gene lookup returns CDR1 SGHDN and CDR2 FVKESK. CDR3 bases: TGTGCCAGCAGCCCCCGAAGACAGGGGGCGAAGCAGTACTTC. Translating gives CASSPRRQGAKQYF.

The gene calls are TRBV7-2 and TRBJ2-7, with TRBD2 identical over 10 bases. The CDR3 totals 19 residues. V shed 3 bases, J shed 0 bases, and the junction held 14 bases outside the gene matches. The germline gives CDR1 SGHTA, CDR2 FQGNSA. CDR3 sequence reads: CASSLVVSWSGRASYEQYF. CDR3 DNA sequence: TGTGCCAGCAGCTTGGTGGTATCATGGAGCGGGAGGGCCTCCTACGAGCAGTACTTC.

The gene calls are TRBV11-2 and TRBJ1-3; D is uncertain. This CDR3 contains 14 residues. Germline V gene lookup returns CDR1 SGHAT and CDR2 FQNNGV. The V end was cut by 4 bases, the J end by 1 base, with 8 bases between. This CDR3 reads CASSSSFSGNTIYF. CDR3 nucleotides: TGTGCCAGCAGCTCGTCGTTTTCTGGAAACACCATATATTTT.

V gene TRBV20-1 combines with J gene TRBJ1-2; no firm D call. V was cut by 0 bases and J by 4 bases, with 3 bases left in between. There are 11 residues in the CDR3. CDR1 and CDR2 (germline): DFQATT, SNEGSKA (reference sequence). CDR3 in amino acids: CSARDGYGYTF. The CDR3 region has the DNA TGCAGTGCTAGAGACGGCTATGGCTACACCTTC.

The chain recombines TRBV10-3 with TRBJ2-3, with D possibly matching TRBD1 (5 bases). Germline CDR1 reads ENHRY; CDR2 reads SYGVKD. V was cut by 8 bases and J by 5 bases, with 20 bases left in between. The CDR3 sequence is 15 residues long. This CDR3 is CAIVVLSERGDTQYF. The CDR3 region has the DNA TGTGCCATCGTAGTTTTGTCGGAAAGGGGAGATACGCAGTATTTT.

This chain joins TRBV3-1 (or the pseudogene TRBV3-2) and TRBJ2-7; D may match TRBD1 or TRBD2 (5 bases each). The CDR3 has 15 amino acids. Germline CDR1 and CDR2: LGHDT and YNNKEL (reference sequence). Trimming took off 4 bases at V and 0 bases at J, with 13 bases between the two ends. The CDR3 nucleotides are TGTGCCAGCAGCCCCCTGGCAGGGAGCTCCTACGAGCAGTACTTC. Its translation: CASSPLAGSSYEQYF.

The chain carries TRBV9 and TRBJ1-5, with D possibly matching TRBD1 (6 bases). V lost 3 bases and J lost 6, with 13 bases in between. This CDR3 contains 14 residues. Germline assignment: CDR1 SGDLS and CDR2 YYNGEE. CDR3 amino acids: CASSATGGAQPQHF. Written as DNA, the CDR3 is TGTGCCAGCAGCGCAACTGGGGGGGCTCAGCCCCAGCATTTT.

In its sample, this clone was seen a few times. V is TRBV9 and J is TRBJ2-7; the D gene could be TRBD1 or TRBD2 (5 bases each). With 0 bases removed from V and 2 bases from J, the gap between germline ends came to 6 bases. CDR1 is SGDLS and CDR2 is YYNGEE in the germline V gene. This CDR3 is 13 amino acids long. The CDR3 sequence: CASSVGGTYEQYF. The CDR3 DNA follows: TGTGCCAGCAGCGTAGGGGGGACCTACGAGCAGTACTTC. Drawing the rest from reference TRBV9 and TRBJ2-7, the complete variable domain is DSGVTQTPKHLITATGQRVTLRCSPRSGDLSVYWYQQSLDQGLQFLIQYYNGEERAKGNILERFSAQQFPDLHSELNLSSLELGDSALYFCASSVGGTYEQYFGPGTRLTVT.

The chain is built from TRBV7-9 and TRBJ1-2; 8 nucleotides agree with TRBD1. After removal of 0 bases from V and 2 bases from J, the junction contained 2 bases not matched to a gene. CDR3 size: 15 residues. Germline V gene sequence: CDR1 SEHNR, CDR2 FQNEAQ (reference sequence). CDR3 sequence reads: CASSLAGQGNYGYTF. In DNA form, the CDR3 reads TGTGCCAGCAGCTTAGCCGGACAGGGAAACTATGGCTACACCTTC.